The 7 T cell receptor beta chains below come from one sample, sequenced in a study of cytomegalovirus exposure and HLA in healthy donors. The PCR had 60 Vbeta and 13 Jbeta primers. Generated by immunoSEQ multiplex PCR, the TCRdb table keeps only in-frame clones and is missing some. The sample has about 130,000 clones; about 85% are singletons. The sample taken for sequencing was PBMCs. The receptors derive from a boy between 5 and 17 years old in good health and CMV-seronegative.

This chain joins TRBV5-5 and TRBJ2-1; unclear D gene. Germline CDR1 and CDR2: SGHKS and YYEKEE (reference sequence). The length of the CDR3 is 16 residues. V gave up 1 base and J gave up 4 bases, with 15 bases separating them. CDR3 in amino acids: CASSLPTPQGYNEQFF. CDR3 bases: TGTGCCAGCAGCTTGCCGACACCCCAAGGATACAATGAGCAGTTCTTC.

The CDR3 loop reads CASSKGLDRVNEQYF. The CDR3 DNA reads as TGTGCCAGCAGTAAGGGACTTGACAGGGTCAACGAGCAGTACTTC. The J gene is TRBJ2-5, the V gene TRBV6-5; maybe TRBD1 (7 bases). TRBJ2-7 explains the end of the DNA better; the J call may be wrong. CDR3 size: 15 residues. Germline CDR1 reads MNHEY; CDR2 reads SVGAGI.

The chain carries TRBV4-3 and TRBJ1-2, with D maybe TRBD1 (6 bases). In germline, CDR1 is LGHNA, CDR2 YSLEER. V was trimmed by 3 bases and J by 7 bases, leaving 12 bases between them. The CDR3 length is 13 residues. The CDR3 DNA reads TGCGCCAGCAGCCAGACAGGTTCTGCTGGCTACACCTTC. It codes for CASSQTGSAGYTF.

V is TRBV7-9 and J is TRBJ2-5; 9 nucleotides align to TRBD2. This CDR3 spans 16 amino acids. The germline gives CDR1 SEHNR, CDR2 FQNEAQ (reference sequence). The V and J ends lost 1 base and 3 bases, in that order; junction bases with no gene match: 6. This CDR3 is CASSLVAGAQEETQYF. The CDR3 DNA is TGTGCCAGCAGCTTAGTAGCGGGAGCCCAAGAAGAGACCCAGTACTTC. Full variable domain (remainder filled in from reference TRBV7-9 and TRBJ2-5): DTGVSQNPRHKITKRGQNVTFRCDPISEHNRLYWYRQTLGQGPEFLTYFQNEAQLEKSRLLSDRFSAERPKGSFSTLEIQRTEQGDSAMYLCASSLVAGAQEETQYFGPGTRLLVL.

This chain connects TRBV14 to TRBJ1-4; possible D gene TRBD1, 5 bases. There are 14 residues in the CDR3. Germline lookup yields CDR1 SGHDN and CDR2 FVKESK. Trimming pared 4 bases from V and 7 bases from J, leaving 13 bases between. The CDR3 protein is CASSPLGGIEKLFF. The CDR3 bases are TGTGCCAGCAGCCCACTCGGGGGGATTGAAAAACTGTTTTTT.

The chain carries TRBV4-2 and TRBJ2-1, with unresolved D. The CDR3 extends over 11 amino acids. V lost 8 bases and J lost 9, with 11 bases in between. Germline V lookup: CDR1 LGHNA, CDR2 YNFKEQ. The CDR3, as DNA: TGTGCCAGCGGCTTTGGTGGTGAGCAGTTCTTC. Amino acids: CASGFGGEQFF.

The chain is built from TRBV4-2 and TRBJ1-1; a weak D match, TRBD1 (6 bases). The CDR3 length is 14 residues. The ends were cut back, 3 bases at V and 4 bases at J, with 12 bases in the middle. CDR1 and CDR2 from the germline V gene are LGHNA and YNFKEQ. CDR3 in amino acids: CASSQGRGSTEAFF. The CDR3 nucleotides are TGTGCCAGCAGCCAGGGCAGGGGAAGCACTGAAGCTTTCTTT.